The rows below give T cell receptor beta chains drawn from one sample of a study of spatial heterogeneity in lung cancer. TCRdb itself ran the 5' RACE reads through MiXCR, one entry per CDR3 protein. The data show about 48,000 distinct CDR3 sequences, over 4.5% seen once. Sequenced here: PBMCs, sampled at surgery. These receptors originate from a male donor with early-stage non-small cell lung cancer. CDR3s include the opening cysteine and the closing phenylalanine or tryptophan. D genes are given only for firm matches. Clone size is shown for a subset of rows, as once, few, many or a class of expanded clone.

TRBV14,many,-,TRBJ2-3,CASSQLLDQNTQYF,TGTGCCAGCAGCCAGTTACTAGACCAAAATACGCAGTATTTT
TRBV20-1,many,TRBD2,TRBJ2-5,CSARLAGRETQYF,TGCAGTGCTAGACTAGCGGGACGAGAGACCCAGTACTTC
TRBV2,many,-,TRBJ2-7,CASSVARSSYEQYF,TGTGCCAGCAGTGTGGCCAGAAGCTCCTACGAGCAGTACTTC
TRBV7-3,many,-,TRBJ2-7,CASSLGDPPYEQYF,TGTGCCAGCAGCCTCGGGGATCCCCCCTACGAGCAGTACTTC
TRBV27,many,TRBD2,TRBJ2-3,CASSFLLAGEEDTQYF,TGTGCCAGCAGTTTCCTCCTAGCGGGAGAAGAAGATACGCAGTATTTT
TRBV7-2,many,-,TRBJ2-5,CASSRQGKETQYF,TGTGCCAGCAGCCGCCAGGGGAAAGAGACCCAGTACTTC
TRBV7-2,many,TRBD1,TRBJ1-2,CASSSGQGYGYTF,TGTGCCAGCAGCTCGGGACAGGGATATGGCTACACCTTC
TRBV10-3,many,-,TRBJ2-7,CAISGSTVVSAYEQYF,TGTGCCATCAGTGGTTCGACAGTCGTCAGCGCCTACGAGCAGTACTTC
TRBV20-1,many,TRBD1,TRBJ1-1,CSARPQGADTEAFF,TGCAGTGCTAGGCCTCAGGGGGCCGACACTGAAGCTTTCTTT
TRBV20-1,many,-,TRBJ1-1,CSASKGPNSAFF,TGCAGTGCTAGTAAAGGGCCGAATAGTGCTTTCTTT
TRBV3-1,few,TRBD2,TRBJ2-7,CASSYGLASEQYF,TGTGCCAGCAGCTACGGACTAGCCTCCGAGCAGTACTTC
TRBV9,many,-,TRBJ2-5,CASSSLGVVKETQYF,TGTGCCAGCAGCTCCTTGGGGGTTGTAAAAGAGACCCAGTACTTC
TRBV23-1,many,TRBD1,TRBJ2-7,CASRVDREEQYF,TGCGCCAGCAGGGTCGACAGGGAAGAGCAGTACTTC
TRBV7-2,many,-,TRBJ2-1,CASSSGGDEQFF,TGTGCCAGCAGCTCAGGGGGGGATGAGCAGTTCTTC
TRBV28,many,-,TRBJ2-3,CASSLTTDTQYF,TGTGCCAGCAGTTTGACCACAGATACGCAGTATTTT
TRBV11-2,-,-,TRBJ1-1,CASSFFETEAFF,TGTGCCAGCAGCTTCTTCGAAACTGAAGCTTTCTTT
TRBV24-1,many,-,TRBJ1-4,CATSDSSSNEKLFF,TGTGCCACCAGTGATTCAAGTTCTAATGAAAAACTGTTTTTT
TRBV27,many,-,TRBJ2-7,CASSTSGEQYF,-
TRBV7-9,many,TRBD1,TRBJ1-2,CASSWGQHNYGYTF,TGTGCCAGCAGCTGGGGACAGCATAACTATGGCTACACCTTC
TRBV7-9,many,-,TRBJ1-1,CASSQGIGAEAFF,TGTGCCAGCAGCCAAGGAATAGGGGCTGAAGCTTTCTTT
TRBV7-8,many,TRBD1,TRBJ2-1,CASSLAGTGAGNEQFF,TGTGCCAGCAGCTTGGCCGGGACAGGGGCTGGAAATGAGCAGTTCTTC
TRBV29-1,many,-,TRBJ2-5,CSVEDSGGAETQYF,TGCAGCGTTGAAGATAGCGGAGGGGCGGAGACCCAGTACTTC
TRBV5-6,-,TRBD2,TRBJ2-5,CASSLGRLAGDETQYF,TGTGCCAGCAGCTTGGGACGCCTAGCGGGGGATGAGACCCAGTACTTC
TRBV10-3,many,-,TRBJ1-2,CAISGQANYGYTF,TGTGCCATCAGTGGGCAGGCTAACTATGGCTACACCTTC
TRBV10-3,many,TRBD2,TRBJ2-1,CAISESGLAQFF,TGTGCCATCAGTGAGTCAGGACTAGCGCAGTTCTTC
TRBV20-1,-,TRBD2,TRBJ2-7,CSAPGTSLTGEQYF,TGCAGTGCGCCCGGGACTAGTCTCACGGGGGAGCAGTACTTC
TRBV9,many,TRBD2,TRBJ2-2,CASSGLAENTGELFF,TGTGCCAGCAGCGGCCTAGCGGAGAACACCGGGGAGCTGTTTTTT
TRBV9,few,TRBD2,TRBJ2-1,CASSASSGRAYNEQFF,TGTGCCAGCAGCGCGTCTAGCGGGAGGGCCTACAATGAGCAGTTCTTC
TRBV12-3/TRBV12-4,-,-,TRBJ1-6,CASSFVQGNSPLHF,TGTGCCAGCAGTTTCGTTCAGGGAAATTCACCCCTCCACTTT